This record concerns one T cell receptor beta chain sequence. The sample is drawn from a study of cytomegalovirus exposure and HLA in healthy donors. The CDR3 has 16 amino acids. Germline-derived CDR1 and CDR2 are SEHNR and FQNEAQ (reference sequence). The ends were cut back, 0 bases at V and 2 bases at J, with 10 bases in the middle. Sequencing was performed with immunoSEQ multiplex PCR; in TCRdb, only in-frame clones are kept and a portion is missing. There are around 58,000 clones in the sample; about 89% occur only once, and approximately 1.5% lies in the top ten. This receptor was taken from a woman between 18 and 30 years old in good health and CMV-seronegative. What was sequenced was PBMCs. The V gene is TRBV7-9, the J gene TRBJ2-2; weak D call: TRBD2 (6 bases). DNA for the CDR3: TGTGCCAGCAGCTTAGCTCGCGGGGCCAACACCGGGGAGCTGTTTTTT. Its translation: CASSLARGANTGELFF.